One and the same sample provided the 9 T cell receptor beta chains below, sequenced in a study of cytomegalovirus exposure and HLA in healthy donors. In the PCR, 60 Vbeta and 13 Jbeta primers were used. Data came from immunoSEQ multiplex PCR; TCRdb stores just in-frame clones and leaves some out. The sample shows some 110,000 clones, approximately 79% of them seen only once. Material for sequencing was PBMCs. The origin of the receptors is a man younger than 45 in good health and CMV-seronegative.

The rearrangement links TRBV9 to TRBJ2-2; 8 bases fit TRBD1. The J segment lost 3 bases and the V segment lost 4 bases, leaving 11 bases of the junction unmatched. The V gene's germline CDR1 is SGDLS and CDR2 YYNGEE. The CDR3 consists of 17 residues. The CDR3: CASSFPPGGADTGELFF. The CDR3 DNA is TGTGCCAGCAGCTTCCCTCCAGGGGGCGCGGACACCGGGGAGCTGTTTTTT.

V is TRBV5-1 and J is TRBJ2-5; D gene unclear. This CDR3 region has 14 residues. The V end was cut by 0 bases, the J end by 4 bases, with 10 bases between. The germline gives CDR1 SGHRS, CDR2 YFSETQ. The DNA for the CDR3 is TGCGCCAGCAGCTTGGGCCCAGATCGAGAGACCCAGTACTTC. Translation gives CASSLGPDRETQYF. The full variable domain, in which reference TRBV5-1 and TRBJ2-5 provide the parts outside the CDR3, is KAGVTQTPRYLIKTRGQQVTLSCSPISGHRSVSWYQQTPGQGLQFLFEYFSETQRNKGNFPGRFSGRQFSNSRSEMNVSTLELGDSALYLCASSLGPDRETQYFGPGTRLLVL.

The CDR3 DNA reads as TGTGCCAGCAGCGTGGACAGCATGAACACTGAAGCTTTCTTT. It translates to CASSVDSMNTEAFF. The chain links TRBV9 to TRBJ1-1; tentatively, D is TRBD1 (6 bases). Germline assignment: CDR1 SGDLS and CDR2 YYNGEE. V was clipped by 2 bases and J by 0 bases, with 8 bases between them. The CDR3 is 14 amino acids.

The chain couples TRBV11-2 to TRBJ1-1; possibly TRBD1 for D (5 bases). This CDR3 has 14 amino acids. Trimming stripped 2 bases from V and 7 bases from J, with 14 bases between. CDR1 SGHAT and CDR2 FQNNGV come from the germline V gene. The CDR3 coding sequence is TGTGCCAGCAGCTTAAGGGGCCGATATATTGAAGCTTTCTTT. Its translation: CASSLRGRYIEAFF.

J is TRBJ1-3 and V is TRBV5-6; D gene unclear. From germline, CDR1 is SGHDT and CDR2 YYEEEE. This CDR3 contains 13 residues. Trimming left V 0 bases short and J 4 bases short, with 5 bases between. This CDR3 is CASSLVQGNTIYF. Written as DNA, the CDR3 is TGTGCCAGCAGCTTGGTACAGGGAAACACCATATATTTT.

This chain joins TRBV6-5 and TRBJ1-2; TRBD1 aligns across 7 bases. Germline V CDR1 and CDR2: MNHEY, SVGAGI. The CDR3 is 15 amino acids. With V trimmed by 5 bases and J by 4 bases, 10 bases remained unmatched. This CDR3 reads CASSPWDSPFYGYTF. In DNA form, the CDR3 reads TGTGCCAGCAGTCCCTGGGACAGCCCCTTCTATGGCTACACCTTC.

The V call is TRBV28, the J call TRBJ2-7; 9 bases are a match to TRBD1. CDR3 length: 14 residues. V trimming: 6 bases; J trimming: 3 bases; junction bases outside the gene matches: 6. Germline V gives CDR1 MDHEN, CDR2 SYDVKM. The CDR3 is CASRMDRGSYEQYF. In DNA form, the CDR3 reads TGTGCCAGCAGGATGGACAGGGGAAGCTACGAGCAGTACTTC.

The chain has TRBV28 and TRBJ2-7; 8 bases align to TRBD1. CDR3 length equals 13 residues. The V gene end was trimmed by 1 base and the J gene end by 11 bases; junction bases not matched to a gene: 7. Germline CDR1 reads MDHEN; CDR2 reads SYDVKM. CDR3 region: CASSLSAGGRKYF. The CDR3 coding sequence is TGTGCCAGCAGTTTATCAGCAGGGGGCCGGAAGTACTTC.

The CDR3 coding sequence is TGTGCCACCTCCGGGACACAAGATCAGCCCCAGCATTTT. Residues: CATSGTQDQPQHF. The chain recombines TRBV6-1 with TRBJ1-5; weak D call: TRBD1 (6 bases). This CDR3 is 13 amino acids long. The germline gives CDR1 MNHNS, CDR2 SASEGT. Trimming removed 10 bases at V and 5 bases at J, with 15 bases between.